These 10 T cell receptor beta chains were all obtained from the same sample, sequenced in a study of T cell responses to AZD1222 COVID-19 vaccine. Generated by immunoSEQ multiplex PCR, the TCRdb table keeps only in-frame clones and is missing some. The sample holds 83,000 or so clones, over 75% seen once. The input for sequencing was peripheral blood, taken on day 0 of MenACWY control vaccination. The receptors shown here come from an adult in good health.

As DNA, the CDR3 is TGTGCCAGCAGCTTATTACCGGGACTAGGGAAGGGGTCCACAGATACGCAGTATTTT. This translates into CASSLLPGLGKGSTDTQYF. The V call is TRBV7-2, the J call TRBJ2-3; the match to TRBD2 covers 8 bases. The V segment lost 2 bases and the J segment 2 bases; nucleotides outside the gene matches: 15. The CDR3 has 19 residues. Per the germline V gene, CDR1 is SGHTA and CDR2 is FQGNSA.

This sequence joins TRBV12-3 or TRBV12-4 and TRBJ1-2, with D maybe TRBD1 (6 bases). Between the trimmed V and J ends, which lost 6 bases and 13 bases, there was a span of 12 bases. This CDR3 is 10 amino acids long. The CDR3 DNA sequence: TGTGCCAGCAGCGGGACATCTGGCACCTTC. Amino acid sequence: CASSGTSGTF.

V is TRBV7-2 and J is TRBJ1-2, with D perhaps TRBD1 (5 bases). The V and J ends lost 1 base and 8 bases respectively, with 14 bases between them. This CDR3 has 14 residues. Germline V gene sequence: CDR1 SGHTA, CDR2 FQGNSA. The CDR3 is CASSLDRTNSGYTF. Written as DNA, the CDR3 is TGTGCCAGCAGCTTAGACAGGACTAATTCAGGCTACACCTTC.

The chain has TRBV5-6 and TRBJ2-1; 10 nucleotides agree with TRBD2. This CDR3 spans 15 amino acids. The junction had 3 bases not matched to a gene; V was cut back by 2 bases and J by 4 bases. Germline loops: CDR1 SGHDT, CDR2 YYEEEE. CDR3 sequence reads: CASSFEGLAYNEQFF. Written as DNA, the CDR3 is TGTGCCAGCAGCTTCGAGGGACTAGCGTACAATGAGCAGTTCTTC.

This chain joins TRBV6-5 and TRBJ2-3; D possibly matches TRBD1 or TRBD2 (5 bases each). The V gene's germline CDR1 is MNHEY and CDR2 SVGAGI. The ends were cut back, 5 bases at V and 0 bases at J, with 12 bases in the middle. This CDR3 comprises 15 residues. CDR3 DNA sequence: TGTGCCAGCAGTCCCGGCTGGGGGAGCACAGATACGCAGTATTTT. Its protein is CASSPGWGSTDTQYF.

The V gene is TRBV28, the J gene TRBJ1-2; a possible D gene is TRBD1 (5 bases). Trimming cost V 3 bases and J 1 base, with 15 bases left between them. This CDR3 comprises 16 residues. The germline CDR1 and CDR2 sequences are MDHEN and SYDVKM. CDR3 sequence (DNA): TGTGCCAGCAGTTTGGCCCCAGGGAGTGGTAACTATGGCTACACCTTC. Translated: CASSLAPGSGNYGYTF.

V gene TRBV6-5 combines with J gene TRBJ2-1; a possible D gene is TRBD1 (6 bases). Looked up from germline, CDR1 is MNHEY and CDR2 is SVGAGI. The CDR3 runs 15 residues. V was pared by 7 bases and J by 0 bases, with 13 bases between. This CDR3 is CASKPQGGSYNEQFF. The CDR3, as DNA: TGTGCCAGCAAACCACAGGGTGGCTCCTACAATGAGCAGTTCTTC.

The gene calls are TRBV28 and TRBJ1-2; no reliable D call. CDR3 length equals 10 residues. Trimming shortened V by 6 bases and J by 9 bases, and 8 bases separated the two germline ends. In germline, CDR1 is MDHEN, CDR2 SYDVKM. CDR3 DNA sequence: TGTGCCAGCAGCTCGGGCCGCTACACCTTC. Amino acid sequence: CASSSGRYTF.

The rearrangement links TRBV11-2 to TRBJ1-2; D is unclear. This CDR3 has 13 amino acids. CDR1 SGHAT and CDR2 FQNNGV come from the germline V gene. Deletions cut 9 bases from V and 6 bases from J, with 17 bases between. CDR3 coding DNA: TGTGCCAGTTTCTTCCATTTGGATCATGGCTACACCTTC. It encodes CASFFHLDHGYTF.

The gene calls are TRBV11-2 and TRBJ2-1; possible D gene TRBD1, 5 bases. CDR3 length: 13 residues. Germline V lookup: CDR1 SGHAT, CDR2 FQNNGV. Trimming cost V 2 bases and J 7 bases, with 9 bases left between them. CDR3: CASSLTGKNEQFF. CDR3 sequence (DNA): TGTGCCAGCAGCTTAACAGGCAAGAATGAGCAGTTCTTC.